Each of the 6 T cell receptor beta chains below was sequenced from the same sample in a study of T cell responses to AZD1222 COVID-19 vaccine listed by TCRdb under 2021. Receptors were amplified or captured by the immunoSEQ multiplex PCR assay. The table was pulled from immuneACCESS by TCRdb, which kept in-frame rearrangements only. Such tables lose some clones; where checked, under half of the loss comes from unresolved V genes, and the rest has no known cause. The sample table contains about 60,000 clones; only one count was recorded for more than 80% of them. Roughly a fifth of the sample comes from the top ten. The meaning of the sample's time point label: baseline before first vaccination. Explained via the paper, the treatment or condition label denotes: meningococcal conjugate vaccine given as trial control. The sequencing used peripheral blood, collected on day 0 of MenACWY control vaccination. The receptors were gathered from an adult in good health.

The chain recombines TRBV28 with TRBJ1-1; the D is unclear. The CDR3 has 15 amino acids. Germline V gene lookup returns CDR1 MDHEN and CDR2 SYDVKM. V was shortened by 0 bases and J by 1 base, with 9 bases between the two germline ends. The DNA of the CDR3 is TGTGCCAGCAGTTTATGGAGGACCCCGAACACTGAAGCTTTCTTT. This encodes CASSLWRTPNTEAFF.

In nucleotides, the CDR3 is TGTGCCTGGAAGGGGACTAGCGGCAGCGGGTTCTACGAGCAGTACTTC. Its translation: CAWKGTSGSGFYEQYF. V gene TRBV30 combines with J gene TRBJ2-7; 11 bases agree with TRBD2. Germline values: CDR1 GTSNPN, CDR2 SVGIG (reference sequence). V trimming: 4 bases; J trimming: 3 bases; junction bases outside the gene matches: 11. The CDR3 sequence is 16 residues long.

V and J are TRBV29-1 and TRBJ2-5; D is undetermined. Germline loops: CDR1 SQVTM, CDR2 ANQGSEA. This CDR3 has 12 amino acids. V dropped 4 bases and J dropped 0 bases, with 6 bases sitting between them. CDR3 in amino acids: CSVVEYQETQYF. The DNA for the CDR3 is TGCAGCGTTGTTGAGTACCAAGAGACCCAGTACTTC.

V is TRBV5-4 and J is TRBJ2-5; a weak D match, TRBD1 (6 bases). This CDR3 region has 14 residues. Germline-derived CDR1 and CDR2 are SGHNT and YYREEE (reference sequence). V lost 1 base to trimming and J lost 2 bases, with 9 bases between them. The CDR3 loop reads CASSLTGQQETQYF. DNA of the CDR3: TGTGCCAGCAGCTTGACAGGGCAGCAAGAGACCCAGTACTTC.

The V and J genes are TRBV4-2 and TRBJ2-3; 7 nucleotides match TRBD2. Germline V gives CDR1 LGHNA, CDR2 YNFKEQ. The CDR3 sequence is 15 residues long. J gave up 6 bases and V 1 base, and 7 bases lay outside the gene matches. For the CDR3, the DNA is TGTGCCAGCAGCCAAGGGGGAGGGACGGCGGATACGCAGTATTTT. Residues: CASSQGGGTADTQYF.

J is TRBJ2-5 and V is TRBV27; either TRBD1 or TRBD2 may supply D (5 bases each). Germline CDR1 and CDR2: MNHEY and SMNVEV (reference sequence). Trimming left V 7 bases short and J 5 bases short, with 8 bases between. The CDR3 runs 11 residues. The CDR3 spells CASKRGETQYF. CDR3 nucleotide sequence: TGTGCCAGCAAGAGGGGCGAGACCCAGTACTTC.